The entry that follows covers one T cell receptor beta chain sequence. The conserved phenylalanine or tryptophan normally closing the CDR3 is absent here, so this likely arose from a read error. The roughly 19-32 mg bulk tissue piece was not sorted before simultaneous RNA and DNA extraction. This sample was taken from a study of tumor-infiltrating lymphocytes in primary liver carcinoma. Study-level background: Stage T1-T3 N0M0 tumors spanned roughly 4 to 11 cm.

TCR beta cDNA was made from roughly 500 ng total RNA with a constant-region primer. Amplification in three nested multiplex PCR rounds with slightly modified ARM-PCR gave rise to TCR beta libraries. It was with TRBV1-TRBV30 forward primers and a C-beta reverse primer that the first two PCR rounds were run, at about 10 cycles each. From the multiplex PCR reads, TCRdb called clonotypes with MiXCR, one entry per CDR3 protein. Counted here are 75,000 to 80,000 distinct CDR3 sequences, 69% occurring once; the ten biggest clones make up about 25%. In germline, CDR1 is MNHEY, CDR2 SVGEGT. The CDR3 runs to 15 residues. V lost 0 bases to trimming and J lost 6 bases, with 11 bases between them.

The TCR was taken from a man aged 40-49 years with primary liver carcinoma and hepatitis B virus infection. Sequences were obtained from tumor-adjacent normal liver tissue. This chain uses TRBV6-2 or TRBV6-3 with TRBJ2-2; no reliable D call. The CDR3 spells CASSYSARVSGELFI. In nucleotides, the CDR3 is TGTGCCAGCAGTTACTCGGCGAGAGTCTCCGGGGAGCTGTTTATT.